This record looks at one T cell receptor beta chain sequence and its context. The antigen is not known. The CDR3 does not close with the conserved phenylalanine or tryptophan, likely indicating a read error. The naive CD8 libraries originated from between roughly 20,000 and 1,000,000 sorted cells and drew on 10%, 30% or 50% RNA. CD8+CD4-CCR7+CD45RA+ cells were sorted as naive CD8 T cells. TCRdb re-called the PCR reads with MiXCR, one entry per CDR3 protein. Here the sample spans over 300,000 distinct CDR3 sequences, under 25% being singletons. The sample comes from a study of molecular identifiers for immune sequencing clone quantification. The overall study: Naive CD8 RNA (about 19,000 or 110,000 cells) was divided into five aliquots, with four sequenced.

Findings of the study overall: The share of molecules held by clones above 20 RNA copies was over 98% in effector cells and under 1% in naive cells.

Sequencing was performed on naive CD8+ T cells from blood, with Jurkat cell RNA spiked in. Stated subset: FACS-sorted CD8+CD4-CCR7+CD45RA+ naive T cells. The source of this sequence is a human donor in good health. Some libraries in this study had Jurkat cell RNA spiked in.

CDR3 residues: CASSGKGTSGGPSYEQYL. In nucleotides, the CDR3 is TGTGCCAGCAGTGGGAAAGGGACTAGCGGGGGCCCCTCCTACGAGCAGTACCTC. V and J are TRBV2 and TRBJ2-7; 14 bases align to TRBD2. This CDR3 has 18 amino acids. V dropped 4 bases and J dropped 0; count of bases not matched to a gene: 8. Germline V gives CDR1 SNHLY, CDR2 FYNNEI.